This is a list of T cell receptor beta chains from one sample in a study of vaccination and CD4 T cells after COVID-19. TCRdb analysed the PCR reads with MiXCR anew, one entry per CDR3 protein. The sample lists more than 2,500 distinct CDR3 sequences, roughly two fifths seen once, with around two thirds in the top ten. Their antigen targets remain unknown. Sequencing was carried out using CD4+ T cells from blood, cultured in vitro. The receptors derive from a human donor in good health. CDR3s include the opening cysteine and the closing phenylalanine or tryptophan. D genes are given only for firm matches. Some rows mark clone size as missing; the rest say once, few, many or name a class of expanded clone.

D gene | J gene | clone size | V gene | CDR3 DNA | CDR3 protein
. | TRBJ2-1 | few | TRBV7-3 | TGTGCCAGCAGCTTAGGAGGGTCGGTCGGCAATGAGCAGTTCTTC | CASSLGGSVGNEQFF
. | TRBJ1-6 | few | TRBV2 | TGTGCCAGCAGTTTTGCCGAGGGTGGCAGGGGAAATTCACCCCTCCACTTT | CASSFAEGGRGNSPLHF
. | TRBJ2-1 | . | TRBV5-4 | TGTGCCAGCAGGGAAACGGTTCAAAAGGATGAGCAGTTCTTC | CASRETVQKDEQFF
. | TRBJ2-5 | . | TRBV27 | TGTGCCAGCAGAGCCGGCGAGAGCGAGACCCAGTACTTC | CASRAGESETQYF
. | TRBJ1-5 | . | TRBV14 | TGTGCCAGCAGCCAAGAAGGGCGTGGACGTGGGGGGCGGAATCAGCCCCAGCATTTT | CASSQEGRGRGGRNQPQHF
. | TRBJ2-7 | . | TRBV11-1 | TGTGCCAGCAGTGCTGGGGTCCAGGGGGGCTACGAGCAGTACTTC | CASSAGVQGGYEQYF
TRBD2 | TRBJ2-1 | . | TRBV20-1 | TGCAGTGACATGGGAGGGAAGTCCTACAATGAGCAGTTCTTC | CSDMGGKSYNEQFF
TRBD1 | TRBJ1-2 | few | TRBV28 | TGTGCCAGCAGAACAGGGGGCGGGGGCTACACCTTC | CASRTGGGGYTF
TRBD1 | TRBJ1-2 | . | TRBV6-2/TRBV6-3 | TGTGCCAGCAGTGAACAGGGGATCAACTATGGCTACACCTTC | CASSEQGINYGYTF
. | TRBJ1-2 | . | TRBV6-1 | TGTGCCAGCAGGCAACACGGGGGGGATTTCAACTATGGCTACACCTTC | CASRQHGGDFNYGYTF
TRBD2 | TRBJ2-3 | few | TRBV20-1 | TGCAGTGCTAGAGGGCCGGGAGGGCCAGCGGGGGCGCAGTATTTT | CSARGPGGPAGAQYF
. | TRBJ1-2 | medium-sized | TRBV20-1 | TGCAGTGCTGAGGACAGACGCTATGGCTACACCTTC | CSAEDRRYGYTF
. | TRBJ1-6 | few | TRBV7-9 | TGTGCCAGCAGCTTAGAGAGGGATTCACCCCTCCACTTT | CASSLERDSPLHF
TRBD1 | TRBJ1-2 | . | TRBV10-3 | TGTGCCATCAGGCCGGGACAGGGTGTTGGCTACACCTTC | CAIRPGQGVGYTF
. | TRBJ2-5 | . | TRBV7-3 | TGTGCCAGCAGCAGGGACTACCAAGAGACCCAGTACTTC | CASSRDYQETQYF
TRBD1 | TRBJ2-7 | . | TRBV9 | TGTGCCAGCAGCGTACAGGGGGTGCCCTACGAGCAGTACTTC | CASSVQGVPYEQYF
TRBD2 | TRBJ2-5 | . | TRBV10-3 | TGTGCCATCACTTCTGATCCCGGGAGGGGGCAAGAGACCCAGTACTTC | CAITSDPGRGQETQYF
TRBD1 | TRBJ2-1 | . | TRBV27 | TGTGCCAGCAGCACCCCGGGACAGGCGTTGGATGAGCAGTTCTTC | CASSTPGQALDEQFF
. | TRBJ2-5 | . | TRBV10-3 | TGTGCCACTAATACGGCGGGGAACCAAGAGACCCAGTACTTC | CATNTAGNQETQYF
. | TRBJ1-1 | . | TRBV7-9 | TGTGCCAGCAGCTTAGCGCGGACGTCCACTGAAGCTTTCTTT | CASSLARTSTEAFF
. | TRBJ1-5 | . | TRBV6-5 | TGTGCCAGCAGTTCCTCGTGGGGGGGGAATCAGCCCCAGCATTTT | CASSSSWGGNQPQHF
. | TRBJ1-1 | . | TRBV5-1 | TGCGCCAGCAGCGTCGGGTTCAACACTGAAGCTTTCTTT | CASSVGFNTEAFF
. | TRBJ2-4 | few | TRBV2 | TGTGCCAGCAGTGTACGGCCACAGCCCCACTTC | CASSVRPQPHF
TRBD1 | TRBJ1-1 | . | TRBV6-1 | TGTGCCAGCAGGGAGTTGGACAGGGGGCGATCTGAAGCTTTCTTT | CASRELDRGRSEAFF
. | TRBJ2-2 | . | TRBV27 | TGTGCCAGCAGTTTATCAGGCAGGGTTTACACCGGGGAGCTGTTTTTT | CASSLSGRVYTGELFF
. | TRBJ1-5 | . | TRBV20-1 | TGCAGTGCTAGAGATCCTAGCAATCAGCCCCAGCATTTT | CSARDPSNQPQHF
. | TRBJ2-3 | few | TRBV20-1 | TGCAGTGCTAGTTTCGGGCAGACTAGCACAGATACGCAGTATTTT | CSASFGQTSTDTQYF
. | TRBJ1-5 | . | TRBV10-3 | TGTGCCATCAGTGACGGGGTCAATCAGCCCCAGCATTTT | CAISDGVNQPQHF
. | TRBJ1-4 | . | TRBV5-1 | TGCGCCAGCAGCTCCCAGGACGGAGTTAATGAAAAACTGTTTTTT | CASSSQDGVNEKLFF
. | TRBJ1-5 | . | TRBV20-1 | TGCAGTGCTTTCGGGACTGATTATAGCAATCAGTCCCAGCATTTT | CSAFGTDYSNQSQHF
TRBD2 | TRBJ2-3 | . | TRBV27 | TGTGCCAGCAGTTTCCTCTGGCTAGCGGGAGTGACGCAGTATTTT | CASSFLWLAGVTQYF
. | TRBJ2-1 | few | TRBV14 | TGTGCCAGCAGCCAAGTTGATGGGGTAGCGCAGTTCTTC | CASSQVDGVAQFF
. | TRBJ1-1 | . | TRBV7-9 | TGTGCCAGCAGCCCCTCGGGCGCGGACACTGAAGCTTTCTTT | CASSPSGADTEAFF
. | TRBJ1-5 | few | TRBV7-9 | TGTGCCAGCAGTCCAACGGATGCCGGGGATCAGCCCCAGCATTTT | CASSPTDAGDQPQHF
. | TRBJ2-5 | . | TRBV20-1 | TGCAGTGGACTAGACACCCAAGAGACCCAGTACTTC | CSGLDTQETQYF
. | TRBJ2-1 | few | TRBV20-1 | TGCAGTGCCCGCCGCGGGCAGTTCTTC | CSARRGQFF
TRBD2 | TRBJ2-3 | . | TRBV20-1 | TGCAGTGCATCTAGCGGGAGTAGAGCAGATACGCAGTATTTT | CSASSGSRADTQYF
. | TRBJ2-7 | . | TRBV20-1 | TGCAGTGCTCGATCGGGAGTGGTCTACGAGCAGTACTTC | CSARSGVVYEQYF
. | TRBJ1-6 | . | TRBV20-1 | TGCAGTGCTAGAGATATGGGGGCAGTGGGGAATTCACCCCTCCACTTT | CSARDMGAVGNSPLHF
. | TRBJ2-6 | . | TRBV7-2 | TGTGCCAGCAGCGATAGTGGGGCCAACGTCCTGACTTTC | CASSDSGANVLTF
. | TRBJ2-6 | . | TRBV10-3 | TGTGCCATCAGTGACATCATCCGGGCCAACGTCCTGACTTTC | CAISDIIRANVLTF
TRBD2 | TRBJ2-5 | . | TRBV20-1 | TGCAGTGCTAGTAACCGACTAGCGGGGGAAGAGACCCAGTACTTC | CSASNRLAGEETQYF
. | TRBJ2-5 | few | TRBV7-3 | TGTGCCAGCAGCTTAGATCCAGGGACCCAGTACTTC | CASSLDPGTQYF
. | TRBJ1-5 | few | TRBV2 | TGTGCCAGCAGCGGACAGACCGGAGGAAATGTCCAGCATTTT | CASSGQTGGNVQHF
. | TRBJ1-3 | . | TRBV20-1 | TGCAGTGCTAGAGGCGACCTCTCTGGAAACACCATATATTTT | CSARGDLSGNTIYF
. | TRBJ2-1 | . | TRBV19 | TGTGCCAGTAGAGGCGGCGGCAGGGAGCAGTTCTTC | CASRGGGREQFF
. | TRBJ1-1 | . | TRBV28 | TGTGCCGCCATCAGGCAGCTGAACACTGAAGCTTTCTTT | CAAIRQLNTEAFF
. | TRBJ2-3 | few | TRBV30 | TGTGCCTGGCGGACACCCCAGAGCACAGATACGCAGTATTTT | CAWRTPQSTDTQYF
. | TRBJ2-3 | . | TRBV7-2 | TGTGCCAGCAGCTTAAATCCGGGGCATACGCAGTATTTT | CASSLNPGHTQYF
TRBD2 | TRBJ2-1 | . | TRBV7-2 | TGTGCCAGCAGCTTAGTGAGAGGGCTAGCGGGAGGTTGGGAGCAGTTCTTC | CASSLVRGLAGGWEQFF
. | TRBJ1-5 | few | TRBV28 | TGTGCCGCTACTGGACGGTCTCAAGGACCCCAGCATTTT | CAATGRSQGPQHF
. | TRBJ2-5 | few | TRBV10-3 | TGTGCCATCAGTAGGGCGGACCAAGAGACCCAGTACTTC | CAISRADQETQYF
. | TRBJ1-6 | few | TRBV10-3 | TGTGCCATCAGTGAACGGCCAGGGCTGAATTCACCCCTCCACTTT | CAISERPGLNSPLHF
. | TRBJ2-2 | few | TRBV28 | TGTGCCAGCAGTTTCGGTGCGAACACCGGGGAGCTGTTTTTT | CASSFGANTGELFF
TRBD2 | TRBJ2-5 | . | TRBV9 | TGTGCCAGCAGCGTAGCGGGGGGGCCTGGGACCCAGTACTTC | CASSVAGGPGTQYF
. | TRBJ1-1 | . | TRBV25-1 | TGTGCCAGCAGTGAATATACGGAGGGCACTGAAGCTTTCTTT | CASSEYTEGTEAFF
. | TRBJ2-3 | . | TRBV6-5 | TGTGCCAGCAGTTACTCGAGGGGACAAGATACGCAGTATTTT | CASSYSRGQDTQYF